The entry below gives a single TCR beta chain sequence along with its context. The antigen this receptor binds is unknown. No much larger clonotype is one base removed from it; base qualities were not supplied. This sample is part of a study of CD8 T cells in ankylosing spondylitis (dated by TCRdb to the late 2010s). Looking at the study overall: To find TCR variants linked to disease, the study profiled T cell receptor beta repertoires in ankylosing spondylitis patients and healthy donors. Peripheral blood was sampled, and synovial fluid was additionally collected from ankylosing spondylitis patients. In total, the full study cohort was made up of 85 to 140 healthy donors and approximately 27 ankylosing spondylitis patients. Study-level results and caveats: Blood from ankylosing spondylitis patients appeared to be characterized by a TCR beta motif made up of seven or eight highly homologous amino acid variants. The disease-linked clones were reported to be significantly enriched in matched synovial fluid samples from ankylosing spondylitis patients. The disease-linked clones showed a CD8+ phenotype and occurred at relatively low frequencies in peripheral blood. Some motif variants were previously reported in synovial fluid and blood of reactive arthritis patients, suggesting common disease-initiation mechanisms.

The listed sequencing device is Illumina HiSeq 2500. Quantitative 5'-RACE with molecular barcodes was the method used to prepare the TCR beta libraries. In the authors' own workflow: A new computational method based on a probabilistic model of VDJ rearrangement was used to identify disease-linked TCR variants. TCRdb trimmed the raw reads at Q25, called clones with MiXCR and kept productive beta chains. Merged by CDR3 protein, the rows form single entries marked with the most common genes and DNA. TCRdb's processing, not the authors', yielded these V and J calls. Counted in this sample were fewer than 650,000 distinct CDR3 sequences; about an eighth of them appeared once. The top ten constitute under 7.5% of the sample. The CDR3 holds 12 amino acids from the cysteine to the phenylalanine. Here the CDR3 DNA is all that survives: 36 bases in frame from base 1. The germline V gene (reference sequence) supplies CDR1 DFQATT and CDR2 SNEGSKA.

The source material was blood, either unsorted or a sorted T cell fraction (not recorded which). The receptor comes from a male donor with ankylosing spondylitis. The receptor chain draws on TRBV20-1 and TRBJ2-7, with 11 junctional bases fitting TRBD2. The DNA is TGCAGCTCACTAGCGGGAGCGTACGAGCAGTACTTC. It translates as CSSLAGAYEQYF.